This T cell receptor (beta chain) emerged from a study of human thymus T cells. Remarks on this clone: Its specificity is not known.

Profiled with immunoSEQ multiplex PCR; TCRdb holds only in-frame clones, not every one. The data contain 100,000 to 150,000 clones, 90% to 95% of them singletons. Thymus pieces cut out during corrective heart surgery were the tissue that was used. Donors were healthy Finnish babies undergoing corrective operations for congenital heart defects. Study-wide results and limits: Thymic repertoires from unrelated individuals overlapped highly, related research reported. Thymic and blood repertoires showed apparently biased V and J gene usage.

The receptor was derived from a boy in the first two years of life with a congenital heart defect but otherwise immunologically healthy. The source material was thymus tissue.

This CDR3 is CASSLPSGGSWGPDTQYF. Written as DNA, the CDR3 is TGTGCCAGCAGCTTGCCTAGCGGGGGGTCCTGGGGCCCAGATACGCAGTATTTT. This sequence joins TRBV5-6 and TRBJ2-3, with 11 bases identical to TRBD2. The CDR3 is 18 residues long. Germline CDR1 reads SGHDT; CDR2 reads YYEEEE. With V trimmed by 1 base and J by 4 bases, 11 bases remained unmatched.